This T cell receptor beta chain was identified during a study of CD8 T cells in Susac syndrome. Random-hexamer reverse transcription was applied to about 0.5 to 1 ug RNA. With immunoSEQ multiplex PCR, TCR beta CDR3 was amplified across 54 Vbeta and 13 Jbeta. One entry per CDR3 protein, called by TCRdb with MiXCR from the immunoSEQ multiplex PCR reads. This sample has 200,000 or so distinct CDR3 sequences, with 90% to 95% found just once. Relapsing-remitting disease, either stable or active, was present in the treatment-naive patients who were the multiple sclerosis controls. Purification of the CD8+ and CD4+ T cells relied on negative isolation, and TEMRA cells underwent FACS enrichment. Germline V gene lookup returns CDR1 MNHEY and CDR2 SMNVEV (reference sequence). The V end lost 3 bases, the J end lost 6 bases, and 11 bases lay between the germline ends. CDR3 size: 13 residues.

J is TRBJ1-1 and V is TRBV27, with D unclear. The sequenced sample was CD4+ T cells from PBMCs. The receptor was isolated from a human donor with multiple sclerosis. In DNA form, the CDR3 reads TGTGCCAGCAGTTTTACAGTCCGGGCTGAAGCTTTCTTT. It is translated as CASSFTVRAEAFF.